These 16 T cell receptor beta chains were all obtained from the same sample, sequenced in a study of blood T cell repertoires in COVID-19. Produced via immunoSEQ multiplex PCR; TCRdb's table is partial and in-frame only. Of under 3,500 clones listed, 93% are singletons. The sequenced sample was peripheral blood. These TCRs come from a human donor in a cohort sampled during active COVID-19.

The chain joins TRBV27 to TRBJ2-3; 7 positions match TRBD1. CDR1 MNHEY and CDR2 SMNVEV come from the germline V gene (reference sequence). J gave up 5 bases and V 4 bases, and 12 bases lay outside the gene matches. The CDR3 contains 16 residues. The CDR3 region has the DNA TGTGCCAGCAGTTCTGGACAGGTCACTCGGGGAGATACGCAGTATTTT. As protein: CASSSGQVTRGDTQYF.

The rearrangement links TRBV2 to TRBJ2-1; 10 positions match TRBD2. CDR1 and CDR2 from the germline V gene are SNHLY and FYNNEI. CDR3 length equals 19 residues. Germline trimming cut 6 bases from V and 0 bases from J; bases unmatched to any gene: 14. This CDR3 reads CASRFLASGGISSYNEQFF. DNA for the CDR3: TGTGCCAGCAGATTCTTGGCTAGCGGGGGAATTAGCTCCTACAATGAGCAGTTCTTC.

The chain uses TRBV5-1 and TRBJ2-3; 8 positions agree with TRBD2. J was trimmed by 5 bases and V by 1 base; bases with no gene match: 3. Germline V CDR1 and CDR2: SGHRS, YFSETQ. This CDR3 region has 14 residues. The CDR3 DNA reads TGCGCCAGCAGCTTGAGCGGGGGCCTAGATACGCAGTATTTT. It codes for CASSLSGGLDTQYF.

This chain connects TRBV28 to TRBJ1-5; 8 positions match TRBD1. The germline gives CDR1 MDHEN, CDR2 SYDVKM. The V and J ends lost 5 bases and 3 bases, in that order; junction bases with no gene match: 9. The CDR3 is made up of 16 amino acids. The CDR3 region is CASSVNRGANNQPQHF. The CDR3 nucleotides are TGTGCCAGCAGTGTCAACAGGGGGGCCAACAATCAGCCCCAGCATTTT.

The chain joins TRBV4-1 to TRBJ1-6; TRBD1 matches at 7 bases. Germline V gene data show CDR1 as MGHRA and CDR2 as YSYEKL. CDR3 size: 14 residues. Trimming removed 1 base from V and 7 bases from J; junction bases left unmatched: 1. The CDR3 nucleotides are TGCGCCAGCAGCCAAGGGACAGGCAATTCACCCCTCCACTTT. It codes for CASSQGTGNSPLHF.

The J gene is TRBJ2-5, the V gene TRBV4-2, with D tentatively TRBD1 (6 bases). The V gene lost 1 base and the J gene lost 4 bases, with 22 bases spanning the gap. CDR3 size: 18 residues. The germline V gene encodes CDR1 LGHNA and CDR2 YNFKEQ. Written as DNA, the CDR3 is TGTGCCAGCAGCCAAGGGGGGCAGTACAGGGAAAAGGGAGAGACCCAGTACTTC. It yields the protein CASSQGGQYREKGETQYF.

V is TRBV28 and J is TRBJ2-1; TRBD2 might be the D (6 bases). The germline gives CDR1 MDHEN, CDR2 SYDVKM. The CDR3 consists of 15 residues. Trimming stripped 5 bases from V and 2 bases from J, with 13 bases between. CDR3 sequence reads: CASSPGEYTYNEQFF. The CDR3 DNA reads as TGTGCCAGCAGTCCGGGGGAGTACACCTACAATGAGCAGTTCTTC.

The chain recombines TRBV4-3 with TRBJ1-3; D gene uncertain. V lost 3 bases and J lost 1, with 10 bases in between. This CDR3 region has 15 residues. Germline assignment: CDR1 LGHNA and CDR2 YSLEER. CDR3 in amino acids: CASSQEAGSGNTIYF. In DNA, the CDR3 is TGCGCCAGCAGCCAGGAAGCAGGATCTGGAAACACCATATATTTT.

V gene TRBV5-1 combines with J gene TRBJ1-1; TRBD1 is a possible D gene (6 bases). CDR3 length: 15 amino acids. Deletions cut 4 bases from V and 4 bases from J, with 17 bases between. Per germline, CDR1 SGHRS and CDR2 YFSETQ. CDR3 sequence reads: CASSLGTLQGTEAFF. The CDR3 DNA sequence: TGCGCCAGCAGCCTGGGGACATTACAGGGCACTGAAGCTTTCTTT.

The chain couples TRBV28 to TRBJ1-5; 7 bases align to TRBD1. Germline V gene sequence: CDR1 MDHEN, CDR2 SYDVKM. The CDR3 is 15 residues long. J was trimmed by 5 bases and V by 5 bases; bases with no gene match: 9. The CDR3 coding sequence is TGTGCCAGCAGTCGATCCAGGGGGTTTCATCAGCCCCAGCATTTT. It is translated as CASSRSRGFHQPQHF.

This chain uses TRBV10-2 with TRBJ2-1; D may be TRBD2 (6 bases). The germline V gene has CDR1 WSHSY and CDR2 SAAADI. The CDR3 has 16 residues. V was cut by 5 bases and J by 4 bases, with 18 bases left in between. The CDR3 loop reads CASSRPSGLAYNEQFF. The CDR3, as DNA: TGCGCCAGCAGTCGACCGTCGGGACTGGCGTACAATGAGCAGTTCTTC.

This clone was seen only a few times. The CDR3 sequence is CATSDSAGGTDTQYF. The CDR3 DNA reads as TGTGCCACCAGTGATTCAGCGGGGGGCACAGATACGCAGTATTTT. The chain is built from TRBV24-1 and TRBJ2-3; 8 nucleotides align to TRBD2. Germline assignment: CDR1 KGHDR and CDR2 SFDVKD. This CDR3 has 15 residues. Trimming removed 2 bases from V and 1 base from J; junction bases left unmatched: 1.

The chain couples TRBV7-8 to TRBJ1-6, with 8 bases aligning to TRBD1. The V and J ends lost 4 bases and 9 bases, in that order; junction bases with no gene match: 8. CDR1 and CDR2 from the germline V gene are SGHVS and FQNEAQ. This CDR3 is built from 15 residues. The CDR3 reads CASSYTTGDISPLHF. The CDR3 bases are TGTGCCAGCAGCTATACGACAGGGGATATTTCACCCCTCCACTTT.

The CDR3 loop reads CASSQGDFYEQYF. DNA of the CDR3: TGCGCCAGCAGCCAGGGGGACTTCTACGAGCAGTACTTC. The chain joins TRBV4-1 to TRBJ2-7, with D tentatively TRBD2 (6 bases). Trimming shortened V by 3 bases and J by 3 bases, and 9 bases separated the two germline ends. There are 13 residues in the CDR3. Germline assignment: CDR1 MGHRA and CDR2 YSYEKL.

This clone was found once. J is TRBJ2-7 and V is TRBV6-2 or TRBV6-3; D is possibly TRBD2 (6 bases). Looked up from germline, CDR1 is MNHEY and CDR2 is SVGEGT. The CDR3 covers 16 residues. Between the trimmed V and J ends, which lost 0 bases and 3 bases, there was a span of 15 bases. The DNA of the CDR3 is TGTGCCAGCAGTTACTCGATGGGACTGCGGATCTACGAGCAGTACTTC. Amino acids: CASSYSMGLRIYEQYF.

On this clone itself: The limits of the CDR3 on the DNA are not certain, so only TCRdb's listed CDR3 is given. The chain carries TRBV21-1 and TRBJ2-5; TRBD2, the table's D call, was not compared with the DNA. TRBV21-1 is classified as a pseudogene. The CDR3 region is 16 residues in length, termini included. The CDR3 sequence: CASSKVGSGSCETQYF.